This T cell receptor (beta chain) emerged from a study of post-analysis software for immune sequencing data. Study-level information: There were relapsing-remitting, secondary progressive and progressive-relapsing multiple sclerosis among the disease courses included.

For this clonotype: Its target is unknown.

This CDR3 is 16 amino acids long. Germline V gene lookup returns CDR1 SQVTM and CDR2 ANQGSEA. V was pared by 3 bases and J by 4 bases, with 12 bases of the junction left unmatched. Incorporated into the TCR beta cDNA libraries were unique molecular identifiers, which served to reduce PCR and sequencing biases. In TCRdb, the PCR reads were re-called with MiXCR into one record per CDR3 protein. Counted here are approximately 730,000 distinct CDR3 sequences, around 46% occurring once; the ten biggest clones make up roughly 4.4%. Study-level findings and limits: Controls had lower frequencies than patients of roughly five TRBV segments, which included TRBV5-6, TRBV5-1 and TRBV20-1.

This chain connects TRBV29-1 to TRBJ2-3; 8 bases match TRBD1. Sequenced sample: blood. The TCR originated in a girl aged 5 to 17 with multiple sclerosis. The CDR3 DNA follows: TGCAGCGTTGACTTCACCGGACAGGGCGGCGCAGATACGCAGTATTTT. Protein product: CSVDFTGQGGADTQYF.